The present entry profiles one T cell receptor beta chain with its context. The source of the sample is a study of shared clonotypes between healthy human individuals. Profiled with immunoSEQ multiplex PCR; TCRdb holds only in-frame clones, not every one. The sample has 1.5 million to 1.9 million clones; 95% to 99% are singletons. This CDR3 has 13 amino acids. Trimming cost V 10 bases and J 4 bases; bases outside gene matches: 7. In germline, CDR1 is MNHNS, CDR2 SASEGT. The sequence derives from a man aged 25 to 45 in good health. The chain has TRBV6-1 and TRBJ1-5, with 7 bases lining up with TRBD1. Sequencing used naive CD4+ T cells sorted from blood. The sample's subset: CD45RA+ positively selected. The CDR3 nucleotides are TGTGCCACTCACGGACAGGTAAATCAGCCCCAGCATTTT. It translates to CATHGQVNQPQHF.